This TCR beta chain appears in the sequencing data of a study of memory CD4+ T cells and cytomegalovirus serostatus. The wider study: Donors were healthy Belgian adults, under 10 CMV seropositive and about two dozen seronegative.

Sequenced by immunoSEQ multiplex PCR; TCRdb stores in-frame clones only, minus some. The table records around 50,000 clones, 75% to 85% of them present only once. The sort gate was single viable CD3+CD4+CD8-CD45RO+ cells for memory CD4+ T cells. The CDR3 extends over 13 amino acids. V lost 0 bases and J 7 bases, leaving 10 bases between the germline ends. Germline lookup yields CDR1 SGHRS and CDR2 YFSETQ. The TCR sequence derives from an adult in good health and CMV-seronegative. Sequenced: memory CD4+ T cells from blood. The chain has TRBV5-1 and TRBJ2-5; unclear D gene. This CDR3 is CASSLEGSSTQYF. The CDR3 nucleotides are TGCGCCAGCAGCTTGGAGGGTTCGTCGACCCAGTACTTC.